This entry lists 7 T cell receptor beta chains sequenced from one sample in a study of cytomegalovirus exposure and HLA in healthy donors. Vbeta (60) and Jbeta (13) primers were used in the PCR. Generated by immunoSEQ multiplex PCR, the TCRdb table keeps only in-frame clones and is missing some. Its clone listing holds about 72,000 clones. Sequencing used PBMCs. Receptor source: a man in his forties in good health and CMV-seronegative.

The CDR3 coding sequence is TGTGCCAGCAGTCGAGAATCAGGGTTTGAGCAGTTCTTC. This codes for CASSRESGFEQFF. The chain couples TRBV7-9 to TRBJ2-1; a possible D gene is TRBD1 (5 bases). V lost 6 bases and J 9 bases, leaving 15 bases between the germline ends. CDR3 length: 13 residues. Germline V lookup: CDR1 SEHNR, CDR2 FQNEAQ (reference sequence).

The rearrangement links TRBV18 to TRBJ2-3, with 10 bases aligning to TRBD1. This CDR3 has 16 amino acids. V shed 4 bases and J 2 bases; nucleotides not matched to a gene: 6. The germline gives CDR1 KGHSH, CDR2 LQKENI. This CDR3 is CASSLAGQGNTDTQYF. The CDR3 coding sequence is TGTGCCAGCTCACTGGCGGGACAGGGGAACACAGATACGCAGTATTTT.

The chain joins TRBV28 to TRBJ2-5; 9 bases map to TRBD2. Germline values: CDR1 MDHEN, CDR2 SYDVKM. The CDR3 runs to 16 residues. J was trimmed by 1 base and V by 7 bases; bases with no gene match: 10. The CDR3 sequence: CASTDGLAGFQETQYF. Written as DNA, the CDR3 is TGTGCCAGCACCGACGGGCTAGCGGGATTCCAAGAGACCCAGTACTTC.

The genes are TRBV9 and TRBJ2-1; 9 bases fit TRBD2. V was clipped by 0 bases and J by 10 bases; unmatched bases: 11. The CDR3 has 16 amino acids. The germline gives CDR1 SGDLS, CDR2 YYNGEE. DNA of the CDR3: TGTGCCAGCAGCGTAGCGGTTAGCGGGGGTGAGGGGGAGCAGTTCTTC. This encodes CASSVAVSGGEGEQFF.

The chain recombines TRBV28 with TRBJ1-5, with a weak D call TRBD1 (6 bases). This CDR3 has 20 residues. V lost 9 bases and J lost 2, with 32 bases in between. Germline CDR1 MDHEN, CDR2 SYDVKM. CDR3 bases: TGTGCCAGTACGTTCCGCCGGTCGCTACAGGGAAGCTGGGGCAATCAGCCCCAGCATTTT. This sequence encodes CASTFRRSLQGSWGNQPQHF.

V usage is TRBV7-9 and J usage is TRBJ2-1; D may be TRBD2 (6 bases). CDR1 SEHNR and CDR2 FQNEAQ come from the germline V gene (reference sequence). V was shortened by 7 bases and J by 0 bases, with 13 bases between the two germline ends. CDR3 length: 15 amino acids. This CDR3 reads CASIPDGSSYNEQFF. CDR3 in DNA: TGTGCCAGCATCCCCGACGGGAGCTCCTACAATGAGCAGTTCTTC.

J is TRBJ2-7 and V is TRBV10-2, with 8 bases identical to TRBD1. The ends lost 7 bases at V and 3 bases at J; junction bases unmatched: 5. Germline CDR1 reads WSHSY; CDR2 reads SAAADI. The CDR3 consists of 13 residues. This CDR3 is CASTTDRVYEQYF. CDR3 coding DNA: TGCGCCAGCACCACGGACAGGGTCTACGAGCAGTACTTC.